One and the same sample provided the 6 T cell receptor beta chains below, sequenced in a study of cytomegalovirus exposure and HLA in healthy donors. Primers: 60 Vbeta forward and 13 Jbeta reverse. Sequencing used immunoSEQ multiplex PCR; TCRdb keeps in-frame clones, though not all of them. This sample yields tens of thousands of clones, of which less than 10% are seen a single time; roughly 2.1% belongs to the top ten. Specimen: PBMCs. These receptors were collected from a man aged 45-65 years in good health and CMV-seronegative.

The rearrangement links TRBV6-4 to TRBJ2-6; 7 bases line up with TRBD2. V shed 10 bases, J shed 0 bases, and the junction held 12 bases outside the gene matches. Germline V CDR1 and CDR2: MRHNA, SNTAGT. The CDR3 has 17 amino acids. CDR3 loop: CANPVGGILSGANVLTF. CDR3 nucleotide sequence: TGTGCCAACCCGGTGGGGGGGATCCTCTCTGGGGCCAACGTCCTGACTTTC.

This clone has more than one count but fewer than ten. The chain couples TRBV7-2 to TRBJ1-5; 8 nucleotides match TRBD1. Germline CDR1 SGHTA, CDR2 FQGNSA. Trimming cost V 3 bases and J 4 bases; bases outside gene matches: 11. This CDR3 spans 17 amino acids. CDR3 coding DNA: TGTGCCAGCAGCTTTCCAAGGCAGGGGGCGAGTAATCAGCCCCAGCATTTT. It encodes CASSFPRQGASNQPQHF.

This chain joins TRBV2 and TRBJ2-5; 11 bases are shared with TRBD2. This CDR3 contains 15 residues. J was trimmed by 5 bases and V by 2 bases; bases with no gene match: 4. The germline gives CDR1 SNHLY, CDR2 FYNNEI. The CDR3: CASSETPSGGETQYF. The CDR3 nucleotides are TGTGCCAGCAGTGAAACTCCTAGCGGGGGGGAGACCCAGTACTTC.

The rearrangement links TRBV5-1 to TRBJ2-1; 8 nucleotides match TRBD2. V lost 0 bases to trimming and J lost 4 bases; unmatched junction nucleotides: 3. Germline values: CDR1 SGHRS, CDR2 YFSETQ. This CDR3 has 15 residues. The CDR3 loop reads CASSLAASGYNEQFF. For the CDR3, the DNA is TGCGCCAGCAGCTTGGCGGCTAGCGGGTACAATGAGCAGTTCTTC.

This clone was seen a few times. The chain carries TRBV5-1 and TRBJ2-5; tentative D call: TRBD1 (5 bases). The CDR3 is made up of 13 amino acids. V dropped 4 bases and J dropped 11 bases, with 18 bases sitting between them. Looked up from germline, CDR1 is SGHRS and CDR2 is YFSETQ. CDR3 residues: CASSPTSGLEQYF. The DNA of the CDR3 is TGCGCCAGCAGCCCAACCTCAGGGTTAGAGCAGTACTTC.

As for this clone: Distinct nucleotide sequences in the sample also encode this CDR3. The chain combines TRBV28 with TRBJ2-7; TRBD1 aligns across 7 bases. Germline V gene sequence: CDR1 MDHEN, CDR2 SYDVKM. The J segment lost 5 bases and the V segment lost 5 bases, leaving 12 bases of the junction unmatched. The CDR3 covers 15 residues. DNA of the CDR3: TGTGCCAGCAGTCTGACAGGGAGTAAGTCGAACGAGCAGTACTTC. This sequence encodes CASSLTGSKSNEQYF.